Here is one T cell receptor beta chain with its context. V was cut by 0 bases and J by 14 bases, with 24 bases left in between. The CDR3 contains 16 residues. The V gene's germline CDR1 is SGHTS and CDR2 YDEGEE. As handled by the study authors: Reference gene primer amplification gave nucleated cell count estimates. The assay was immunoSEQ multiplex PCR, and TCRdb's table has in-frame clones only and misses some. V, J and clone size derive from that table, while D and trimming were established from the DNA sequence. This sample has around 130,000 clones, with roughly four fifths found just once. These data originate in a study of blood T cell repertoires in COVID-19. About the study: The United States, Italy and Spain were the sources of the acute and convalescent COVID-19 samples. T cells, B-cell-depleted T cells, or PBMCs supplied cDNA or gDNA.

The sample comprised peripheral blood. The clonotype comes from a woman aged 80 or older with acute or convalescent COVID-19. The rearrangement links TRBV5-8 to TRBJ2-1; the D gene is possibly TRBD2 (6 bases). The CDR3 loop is CASSLGVAVLYPTEFF. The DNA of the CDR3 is TGTGCCAGCAGCTTGGGAGTAGCGGTCCTTTATCCCACGGAGTTCTTC.